This T cell receptor beta chain stems from a study of neurological immune-mediated disorders. Study-level points and caveats: There were no CDR3 amino acid sequences shared by expanded clones across subjects, a result suggesting private repertoires in all groups.

This clonotype was seen ten or more times. Its antigen remains unknown. Volunteers attending a blood bank in Maryland, USA, served as healthy controls. Where libraries were unsorted, they were derived from 2 million PBMCs stored at -80 degrees C. 5'RACE with 10-nucleotide random UMIs generated the cDNA. TCRdb reanalysed the 5' RACE reads using MiXCR and keeps one entry per CDR3 protein. The sample contains tens of thousands of distinct CDR3 sequences, 15% to 20% of which appear only once. CDR1 and CDR2 from the germline V gene are SGHDT and YYEEEE. The V end lost 0 bases, the J end lost 1 base, and 14 bases lay between the germline ends. There are 18 residues in the CDR3.

The chain carries TRBV5-6 and TRBJ2-6; a weak D match, TRBD1 (6 bases). The source of this sequence is a middle-aged woman in good health. The sample was PBMCs. The chain's CDR3 is CASSLVGQGRSGANVLTF. The CDR3 nucleotides read TGTGCCAGCAGCTTGGTAGGGCAGGGGAGATCTGGGGCCAACGTCCTGACTTTC.